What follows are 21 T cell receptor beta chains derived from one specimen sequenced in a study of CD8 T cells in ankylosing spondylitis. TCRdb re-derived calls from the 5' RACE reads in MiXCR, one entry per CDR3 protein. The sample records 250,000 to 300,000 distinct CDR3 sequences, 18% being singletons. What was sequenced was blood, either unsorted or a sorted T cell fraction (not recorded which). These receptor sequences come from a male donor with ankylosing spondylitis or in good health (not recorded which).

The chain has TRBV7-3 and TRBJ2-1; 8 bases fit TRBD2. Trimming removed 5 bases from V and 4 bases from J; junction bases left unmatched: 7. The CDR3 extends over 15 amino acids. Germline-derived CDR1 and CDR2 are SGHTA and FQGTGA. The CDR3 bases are TGTGCCAGCAGCCTCTGGCCTAGCGGGTACAATGAGCAGTTCTTC. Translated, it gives CASSLWPSGYNEQFF.

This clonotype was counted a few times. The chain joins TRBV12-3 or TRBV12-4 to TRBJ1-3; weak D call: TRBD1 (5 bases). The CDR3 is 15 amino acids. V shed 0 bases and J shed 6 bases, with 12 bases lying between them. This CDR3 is CASSLAGTHVNTIYF. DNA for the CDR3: TGTGCCAGCAGTTTAGCCGGGACGCATGTAAACACCATATATTTT.

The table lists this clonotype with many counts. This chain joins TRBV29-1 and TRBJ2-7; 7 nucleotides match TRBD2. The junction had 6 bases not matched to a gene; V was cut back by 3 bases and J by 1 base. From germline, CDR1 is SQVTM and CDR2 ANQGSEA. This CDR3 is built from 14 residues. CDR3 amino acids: CSVEASGESYEQYF. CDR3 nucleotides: TGCAGCGTTGAGGCGAGCGGGGAGTCCTACGAGCAGTACTTC.

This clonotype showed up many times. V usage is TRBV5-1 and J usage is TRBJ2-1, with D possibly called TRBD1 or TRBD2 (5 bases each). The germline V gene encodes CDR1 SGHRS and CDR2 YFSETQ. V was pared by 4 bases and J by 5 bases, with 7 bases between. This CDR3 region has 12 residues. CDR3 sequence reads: CASSGTDNEQFF. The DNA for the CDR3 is TGCGCCAGCAGCGGGACCGACAATGAGCAGTTCTTC. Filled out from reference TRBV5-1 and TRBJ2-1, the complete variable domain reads KAGVTQTPRYLIKTRGQQVTLSCSPISGHRSVSWYQQTPGQGLQFLFEYFSETQRNKGNFPGRFSGRQFSNSRSEMNVSTLELGDSALYLCASSGTDNEQFFGPGTRLTVL.

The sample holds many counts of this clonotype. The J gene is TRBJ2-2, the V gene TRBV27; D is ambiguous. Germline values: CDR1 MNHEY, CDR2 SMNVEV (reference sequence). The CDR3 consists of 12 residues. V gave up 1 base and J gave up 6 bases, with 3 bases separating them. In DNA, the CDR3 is TGTGCCAGCAGTTTATTGTCCGGGGAGCTGTTTTTT. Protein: CASSLLSGELFF.

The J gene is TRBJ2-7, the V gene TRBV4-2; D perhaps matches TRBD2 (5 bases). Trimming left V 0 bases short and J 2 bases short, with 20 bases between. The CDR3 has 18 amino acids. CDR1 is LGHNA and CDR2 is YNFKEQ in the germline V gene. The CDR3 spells CASSQEGPSGSDAYEQYF. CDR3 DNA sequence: TGTGCCAGCAGCCAAGAAGGTCCCTCGGGGTCCGACGCCTACGAGCAGTACTTC.

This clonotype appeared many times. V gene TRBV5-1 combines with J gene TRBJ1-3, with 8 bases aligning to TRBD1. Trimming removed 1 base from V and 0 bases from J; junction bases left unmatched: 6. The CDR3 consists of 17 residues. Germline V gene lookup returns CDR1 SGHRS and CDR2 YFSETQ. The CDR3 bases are TGCGCCAGCAGCTTGCGCCAACAGGGGGACTCTGGAAACACCATATATTTT. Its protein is CASSLRQQGDSGNTIYF.

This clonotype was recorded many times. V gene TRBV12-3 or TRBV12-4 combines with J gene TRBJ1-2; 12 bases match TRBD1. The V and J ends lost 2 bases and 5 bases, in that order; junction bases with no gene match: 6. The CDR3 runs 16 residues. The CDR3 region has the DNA TGTGCCAGCAGTTTACGAGGGACAGGGGGCTATTATGGCTACACCTTC. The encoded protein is CASSLRGTGGYYGYTF.

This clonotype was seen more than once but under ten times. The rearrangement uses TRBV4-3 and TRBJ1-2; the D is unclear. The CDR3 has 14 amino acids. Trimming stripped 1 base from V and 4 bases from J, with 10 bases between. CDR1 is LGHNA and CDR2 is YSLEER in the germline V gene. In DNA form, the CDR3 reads TGCGCCAGCAGCCAAGGTGTCAGTTCCTATGGCTACACCTTC. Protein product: CASSQGVSSYGYTF.

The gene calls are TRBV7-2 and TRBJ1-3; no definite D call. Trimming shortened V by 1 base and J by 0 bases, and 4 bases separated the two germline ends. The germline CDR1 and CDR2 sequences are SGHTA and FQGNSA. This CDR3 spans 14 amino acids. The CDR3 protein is CASSLVSSGNTIYF. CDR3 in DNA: TGTGCCAGCAGCTTAGTGTCCTCTGGAAACACCATATATTTT. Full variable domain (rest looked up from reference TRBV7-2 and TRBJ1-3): GAGVSQSPSNKVTEKGKDVELRCDPISGHTALYWYRQSLGQGLEFLIYFQGNSAPDKSGLPSDRFSAERTGGSVSTLTIQRTQQEDSAVYLCASSLVSSGNTIYFGEGSWLTVV.

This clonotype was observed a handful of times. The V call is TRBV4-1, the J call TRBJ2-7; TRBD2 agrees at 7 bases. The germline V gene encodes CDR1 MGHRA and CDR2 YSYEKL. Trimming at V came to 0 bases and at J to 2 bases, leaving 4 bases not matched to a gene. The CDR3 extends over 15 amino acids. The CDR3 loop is CASSQDLGRAYEQYF. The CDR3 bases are TGCGCCAGCAGCCAAGATTTGGGGAGGGCCTACGAGCAGTACTTC.

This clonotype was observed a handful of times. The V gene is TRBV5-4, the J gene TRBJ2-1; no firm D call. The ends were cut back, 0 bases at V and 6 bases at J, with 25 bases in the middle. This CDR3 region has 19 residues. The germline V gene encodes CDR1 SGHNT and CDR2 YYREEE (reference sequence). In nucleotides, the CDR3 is TGTGCCAGCAGCTTGGATTCAGTTGGGCCGTTTATCTCCGGCAATGAGCAGTTCTTC. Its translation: CASSLDSVGPFISGNEQFF.

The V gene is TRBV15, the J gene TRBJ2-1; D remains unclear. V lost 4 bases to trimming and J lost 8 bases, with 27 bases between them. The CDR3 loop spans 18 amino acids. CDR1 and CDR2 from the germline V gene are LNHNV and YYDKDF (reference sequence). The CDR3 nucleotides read TGTGCCACCAGCACCCGCGTCGAAGTTGTAAGGTTTCAGGATGAGCAGTTCTTC. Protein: CATSTRVEVVRFQDEQFF.

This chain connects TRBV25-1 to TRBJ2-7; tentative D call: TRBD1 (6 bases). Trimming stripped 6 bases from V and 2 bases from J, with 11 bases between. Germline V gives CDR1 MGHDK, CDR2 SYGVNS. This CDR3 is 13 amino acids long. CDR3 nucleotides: TGTGCCAGCAGCCGGACAGCTACCTACGAGCAGTACTTC. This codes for CASSRTATYEQYF.

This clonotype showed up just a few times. The CDR3 sequence: CSASPNAGRIDGNTIYF. The CDR3 region has the DNA TGCAGTGCTAGCCCAAATGCAGGGAGGATAGACGGAAACACCATATATTTT. This chain links TRBV20-1 with TRBJ1-3; perhaps TRBD1 as D (5 bases). Germline V CDR1 and CDR2: DFQATT, SNEGSKA (reference sequence). The CDR3 runs 17 residues. Trimming removed 3 bases at V and 4 bases at J, with 22 bases between.

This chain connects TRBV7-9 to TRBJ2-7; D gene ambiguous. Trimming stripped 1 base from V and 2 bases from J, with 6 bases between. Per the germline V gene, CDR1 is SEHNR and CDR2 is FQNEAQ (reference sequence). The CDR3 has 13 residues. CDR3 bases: TGTGCCAGCAGCTTAGGTTACGCCTACGAGCAGTACTTC. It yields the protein CASSLGYAYEQYF.

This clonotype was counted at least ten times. For the CDR3, the DNA is TGTGCCAGCACCGGGCTAAGCAATGAGCAGTTCTTC. Amino acid sequence: CASTGLSNEQFF. J is TRBJ2-1 and V is TRBV3-1, with D hard to call. Germline CDR1 is LGHDT and CDR2 is YNNKEL (reference sequence). The CDR3 spans 12 residues. Deletions cut 7 bases from V and 6 bases from J, with 10 bases between.

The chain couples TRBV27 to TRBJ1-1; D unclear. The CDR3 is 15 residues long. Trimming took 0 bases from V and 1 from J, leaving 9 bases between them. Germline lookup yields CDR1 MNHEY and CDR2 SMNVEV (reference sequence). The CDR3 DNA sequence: TGTGCCAGCAGTTTATCGAGTTTCGGGAACACTGAAGCTTTCTTT. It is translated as CASSLSSFGNTEAFF.

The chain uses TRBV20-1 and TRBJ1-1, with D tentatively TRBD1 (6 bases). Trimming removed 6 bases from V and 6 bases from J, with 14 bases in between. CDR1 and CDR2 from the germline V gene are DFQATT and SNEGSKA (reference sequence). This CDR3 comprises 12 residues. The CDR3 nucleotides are TGCAGTGCACCTACAGGGAAGTCTGAAGCTTTCTTT. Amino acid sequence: CSAPTGKSEAFF.

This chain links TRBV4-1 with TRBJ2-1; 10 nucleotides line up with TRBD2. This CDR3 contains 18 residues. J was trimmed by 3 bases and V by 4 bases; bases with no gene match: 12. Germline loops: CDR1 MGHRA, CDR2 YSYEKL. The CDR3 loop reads CASSPPFLAGVNYNEQFF. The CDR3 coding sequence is TGCGCCAGCAGCCCGCCCTTTCTAGCGGGAGTAAACTACAATGAGCAGTTCTTC.

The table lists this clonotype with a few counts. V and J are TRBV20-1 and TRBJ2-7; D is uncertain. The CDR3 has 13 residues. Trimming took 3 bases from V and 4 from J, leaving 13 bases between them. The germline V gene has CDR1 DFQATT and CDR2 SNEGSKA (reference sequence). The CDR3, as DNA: TGCAGTGCTAGTCCCATACACGAATACGAGCAGTACTTC. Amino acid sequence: CSASPIHEYEQYF.